This paragraph covers one T cell receptor beta chain sequence. The entry originates in a study of blood T cell repertoires in COVID-19. On the study more broadly: Acute and convalescent COVID-19 samples came from the United States, Italy and Spain. Sources were T cells, B-cell-depleted T cells, or PBMCs; the material itself was cDNA or gDNA.

Only in-frame clones appear in the TCRdb table, and some are missing; sequencing was by immunoSEQ multiplex PCR. The table records about 280,000 clones, about 85% of them present only once. Participant-given clinical history determined each cohort assignment. Resolution of symptoms, clearance, or two negative PCRs was present in recovered Cohort 3 donors. This CDR3 spans 20 amino acids. The V gene's germline CDR1 is KGHSH and CDR2 LQKENI. Deletions cut 2 bases from V and 1 base from J, with 23 bases between. The sequencing input was PBMCs or T cells enriched from blood (not recorded which). J is TRBJ2-2 and V is TRBV18, with D perhaps TRBD1 (7 bases). The clonotype comes from a woman in her forties or fifties who had recovered from COVID-19. The CDR3, as DNA: TGTGCCAGCTCACCATCACCCAGGGGGGTGCACGGAGAGAACACCGGGGAGCTGTTTTTT. Translation: CASSPSPRGVHGENTGELFF. Using reference TRBV18 and TRBJ2-2 for the parts outside the CDR3, the full variable domain is NAGVMQNPRHLVRRRGQEARLRCSPMKGHSHVYWYRQLPEEGLKFMVYLQKENIIDESGMPKERFSAEFPKEGPSILRIQQVVRGDSAAYFCASSPSPRGVHGENTGELFFGEGSRLTVL.